This T cell receptor beta chain emerged from a study of Graves' ophthalmopathy and Graves' hyperthyroidism. Amplification targeted the TCR beta CDR3 regions, with RNA transcripts as the source material. RT-PCR with HTBI primers came first, then second-round multiplex PCR. TCRdb re-called the multiplex PCR reads through MiXCR, storing one row per CDR3 protein. The table records hundreds of thousands of distinct CDR3 sequences, 35% to 45% of them present only once. Germline CDR1 reads ENHRY; CDR2 reads SYGVKD. Trimming stripped 3 bases from V and 3 bases from J, with 11 bases between. The CDR3 spans 14 residues.

What was sequenced was peripheral blood. This sequence was found in an adult man with Graves' ophthalmopathy. This chain connects TRBV10-3 to TRBJ1-1; D ambiguous. CDR3 nucleotide sequence: TGTGCCATCAGTGAACGCCAGGCTGACACTGAAGCTTTCTTT. Amino acid sequence: CAISERQADTEAFF.